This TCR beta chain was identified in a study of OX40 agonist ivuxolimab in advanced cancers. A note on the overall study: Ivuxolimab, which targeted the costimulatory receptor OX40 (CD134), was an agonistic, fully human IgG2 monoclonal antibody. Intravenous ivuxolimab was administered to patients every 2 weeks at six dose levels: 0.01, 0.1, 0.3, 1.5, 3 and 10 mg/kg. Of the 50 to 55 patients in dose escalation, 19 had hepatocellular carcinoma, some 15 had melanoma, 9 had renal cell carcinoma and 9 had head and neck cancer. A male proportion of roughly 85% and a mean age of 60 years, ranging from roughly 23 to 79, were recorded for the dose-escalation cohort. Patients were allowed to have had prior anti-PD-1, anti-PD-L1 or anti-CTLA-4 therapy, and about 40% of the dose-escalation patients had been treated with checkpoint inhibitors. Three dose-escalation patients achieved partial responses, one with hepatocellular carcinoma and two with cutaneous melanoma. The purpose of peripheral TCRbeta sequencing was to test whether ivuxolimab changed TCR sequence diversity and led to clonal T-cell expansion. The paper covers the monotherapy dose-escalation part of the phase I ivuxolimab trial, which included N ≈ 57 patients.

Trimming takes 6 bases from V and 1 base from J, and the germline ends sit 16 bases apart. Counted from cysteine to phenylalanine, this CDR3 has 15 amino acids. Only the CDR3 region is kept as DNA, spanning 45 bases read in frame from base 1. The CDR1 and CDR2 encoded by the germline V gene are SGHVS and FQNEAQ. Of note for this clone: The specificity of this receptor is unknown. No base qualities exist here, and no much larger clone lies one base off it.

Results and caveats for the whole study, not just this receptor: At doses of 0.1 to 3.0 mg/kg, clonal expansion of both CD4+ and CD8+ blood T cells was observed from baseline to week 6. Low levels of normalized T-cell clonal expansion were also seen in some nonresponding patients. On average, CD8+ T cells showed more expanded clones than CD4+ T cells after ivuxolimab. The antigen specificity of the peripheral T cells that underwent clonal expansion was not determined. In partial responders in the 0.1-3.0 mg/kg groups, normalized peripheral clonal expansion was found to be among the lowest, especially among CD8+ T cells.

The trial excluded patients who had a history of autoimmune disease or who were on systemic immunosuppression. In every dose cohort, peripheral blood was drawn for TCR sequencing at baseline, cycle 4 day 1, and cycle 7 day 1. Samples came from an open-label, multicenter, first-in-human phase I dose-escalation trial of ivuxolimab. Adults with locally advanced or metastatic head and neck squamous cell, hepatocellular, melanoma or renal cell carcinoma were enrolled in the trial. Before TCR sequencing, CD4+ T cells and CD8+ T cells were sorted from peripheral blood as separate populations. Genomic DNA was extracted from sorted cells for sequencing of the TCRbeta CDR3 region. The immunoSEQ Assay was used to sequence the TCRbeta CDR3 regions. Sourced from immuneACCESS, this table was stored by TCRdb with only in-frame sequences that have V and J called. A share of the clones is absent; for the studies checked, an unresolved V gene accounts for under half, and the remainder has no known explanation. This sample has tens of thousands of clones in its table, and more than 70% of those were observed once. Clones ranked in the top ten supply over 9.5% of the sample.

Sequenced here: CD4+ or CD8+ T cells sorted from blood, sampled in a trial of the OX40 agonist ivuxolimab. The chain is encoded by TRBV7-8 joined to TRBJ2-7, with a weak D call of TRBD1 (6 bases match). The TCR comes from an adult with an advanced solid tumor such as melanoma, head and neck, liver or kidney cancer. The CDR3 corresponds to CASSPHQGPSYEQYF. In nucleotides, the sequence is TGTGCCAGCAGTCCTCATCAGGGGCCATCCTACGAGCAGTACTTC. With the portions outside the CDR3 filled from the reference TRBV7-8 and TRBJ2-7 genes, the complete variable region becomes GAGVSQSPRYKVAKRGQDVALRCDPISGHVSLFWYQQALGQGPEFLTYFQNEAQLDKSGLPSDRFFAERPEGSVSTLKIQRTQQEDSAVYLCASSPHQGPSYEQYFGPGTRLTVT.